This entry lists 24 T cell receptor beta chains sequenced from one sample in a study of T cell repertoires in cytomegalovirus infection. What these receptors recognize is not known. MiXCR was run by TCRdb on the reads, yielding one entry per CDR3 protein. The table lists about 920,000 distinct CDR3 sequences, roughly 30% of them singletons. The sample was cultured CD8+ T cells from PBMCs, taken from culture after CMV antigen stimulation. The origin of the receptors is a human donor in good health (CMV status not recorded). Some clones in this sample may be carry-over from other donors' samples.

The gene calls are TRBV6-5 and TRBJ2-7; D might be TRBD1 (6 bases). CDR3 length equals 15 residues. From germline, CDR1 is MNHEY and CDR2 SVGAGI. Between the trimmed V and J ends, which lost 2 bases and 3 bases, there was a span of 14 bases. The DNA of the CDR3 is TGTGCCAGCAGTTACCCAACAGGGAGAGGCTACGAGCAGTACTTC. This translates into CASSYPTGRGYEQYF.

A word on this clonotype: Germline is not matched at one junction end, which may reflect a read error. The genes are TRBV7-6 and TRBJ2-1, with D possibly TRBD2 on 5 matching bases. Looked up from germline, CDR1 is SGHVS and CDR2 is FNYEAQ. This CDR3 has 16 amino acids. CDR3 DNA sequence: TGTGCTAGCAGCCCCGTTACGGGGAGCCCCTACAATGAGCAGTTCTTC. Its protein product is CASSPVTGSPYNEQFF.

The chain carries TRBV15 and TRBJ1-2; 10 positions agree with TRBD1. There are 14 residues in the CDR3. Per germline, CDR1 LNHNV and CDR2 YYDKDF (reference sequence). V lost 8 bases, J lost 6 bases, and 9 bases stayed unmatched. DNA of the CDR3: TGTGCCACCGCGGGACAGGGGAGGATCGATGGCTACACCTTC. It translates to CATAGQGRIDGYTF.

The chain combines TRBV12-3 or TRBV12-4 with TRBJ2-1; TRBD1 matches at 10 bases. This CDR3 comprises 16 residues. The trim removed 3 bases at V and 2 bases at J, leaving 4 bases unmatched. In DNA form, the CDR3 reads TGTGCCAGCAGTTTTCCGGGACAGGGGCCCTACAATGAGCAGTTCTTC. It encodes CASSFPGQGPYNEQFF.

Ten or more counts support this clonotype. The V and J genes are TRBV6-2 or TRBV6-3 and TRBJ2-1; D perhaps matches TRBD2 (5 bases). CDR3 length equals 16 residues. Trimming pared 2 bases from V and 5 bases from J, leaving 16 bases between. Germline V CDR1 and CDR2: MNHEY, SVGEGT. This chain's CDR3 is CASSYDRAEGDNEQFF. DNA for the CDR3: TGTGCCAGCAGTTACGACCGGGCAGAGGGTGACAATGAGCAGTTCTTC.

As to this clonotype: Likely a read error: the CDR3 ends without its conserved phenylalanine or tryptophan. V gene TRBV7-8 combines with J gene TRBJ2-7; D unclear. Per the germline V gene, CDR1 is SGHVS and CDR2 is FQNEAQ. The CDR3 spans 13 residues. Trimming shortened V by 3 bases and J by 3 bases, and 9 bases separated the two germline ends. CDR3 DNA sequence: TGTGCCAGCAGCTTCGGAACTGGCTACGAGCAGTACCTC. It translates to CASSFGTGYEQYL.

This CDR3 is CSASSTTDSGNTIYF. As DNA, the CDR3 is TGCAGTGCTAGCAGCACGACGGACTCTGGAAACACCATATATTTT. The rearrangement links TRBV20-1 to TRBJ1-3, with unresolved D. Germline V gene data show CDR1 as DFQATT and CDR2 as SNEGSKA (reference sequence). CDR3 size: 15 residues. V was shortened by 3 bases and J by 0 bases, with 12 bases between the two germline ends.

This chain uses TRBV5-4 with TRBJ2-7; TRBD2 is a possible D gene (5 bases). CDR1 and CDR2 from the germline V gene are SGHNT and YYREEE (reference sequence). V was trimmed by 5 bases and J by 4 bases, leaving 13 bases between them. The CDR3 extends over 13 amino acids. CDR3 sequence (DNA): TGTGCCAGCAGGGAGGCCCCATCATACGAGCAGTACTTC. Translating it yields CASREAPSYEQYF. The variable domain in full, completed from reference TRBV5-4 and TRBJ2-7, reads ETGVTQSPTHLIKTRGQQVTLRCSSQSGHNTVSWYQQALGQGPQFIFQYYREEENGRGNFPPRFSGLQFPNYSSELNVNALELDDSALYLCASREAPSYEQYFGPGTRLTVT.

This rearrangement joins TRBV7-9 to TRBJ2-7; 7 bases line up with TRBD1. V shed 4 bases and J 2 bases; nucleotides not matched to a gene: 8. Germline-derived CDR1 and CDR2 are SEHNR and FQNEAQ (reference sequence). The length of the CDR3 is 15 residues. CDR3 region: CASSSLDRVPYEQYF. The CDR3 DNA sequence: TGTGCCAGCAGCTCACTAGACAGGGTACCCTACGAGCAGTACTTC.

This clonotype was counted only a few times. J is TRBJ2-5 and V is TRBV7-8, with D perhaps being TRBD1 or TRBD2 (5 bases each). The CDR3 length is 14 residues. Trimming cost V 4 bases and J 2 bases, with 11 bases left between them. Per the germline V gene, CDR1 is SGHVS and CDR2 is FQNEAQ. This CDR3 is CASSWGRLQETQYF. CDR3 coding DNA: TGTGCCAGCAGCTGGGGACGGTTACAAGAGACCCAGTACTTC.

DNA for the CDR3: TGTGCCAGCAGATTGGGACAGGGGAAGACAGATACGCAGTATTTT. Amino acids: CASRLGQGKTDTQYF. The chain employs TRBV28 and TRBJ2-3, with 10 nucleotides matching TRBD1. V gave up 6 bases and J gave up 3 bases; unmatched junction bases: 6. Germline V gives CDR1 MDHEN, CDR2 SYDVKM. The CDR3 is made up of 15 amino acids.

As regards this clonotype: A junction boundary mismatches the germline segment, possibly from a read error. The chain uses TRBV7-8 and TRBJ1-6; unclear D gene. The germline V gene has CDR1 SGHVS and CDR2 FQNEAQ. The CDR3 is 15 amino acids. The CDR3 loop is CAGSLLGLYNSPLHF. Written as DNA, the CDR3 is TGTGCCGGCAGCTTACTCGGACTTTATAATTCACCCCTCCACTTT.

This clonotype came up a few times. V is TRBV6-2 or TRBV6-3 and J is TRBJ1-5; no definite D call. With 0 bases removed from V and 6 bases from J, the gap between germline ends came to 12 bases. The CDR3 is made up of 15 amino acids. Looked up from germline, CDR1 is MNHEY and CDR2 is SVGEGT. The DNA of the CDR3 is TGTGCCAGCAGTTACTCGGGCGAACGGGGTCAGCCCCAGCATTTT. As protein: CASSYSGERGQPQHF.

This clonotype was detected a few times. The V gene is TRBV10-3, the J gene TRBJ2-2, with 7 bases identical to TRBD2. In germline, CDR1 is ENHRY, CDR2 SYGVKD. V lost 0 bases, J lost 4 bases, and 8 bases stayed unmatched. The CDR3 is 17 residues long. The DNA for the CDR3 is TGTGCCATCAGTGAGTCGACCGCGGGGGAAATCACCGGGGAGCTGTTTTTT. Translated, it gives CAISESTAGEITGELFF.

This clonotype was picked up many times. The chain links TRBV27 to TRBJ1-2; D remains unclear. The CDR3 consists of 13 residues. Trimming left V 0 bases short and J 8 bases short, with 10 bases between. Germline assignment: CDR1 MNHEY and CDR2 SMNVEV (reference sequence). As DNA, the CDR3 is TGTGCCAGCAGTTTATCGAGTCCTGGAGGCTACACCTTC. As protein: CASSLSSPGGYTF.

In this sample, this clonotype turned up a few times. The chain employs TRBV20-1 and TRBJ1-2; no definite D call. Per germline, CDR1 DFQATT and CDR2 SNEGSKA (reference sequence). This CDR3 is 12 amino acids long. V gave up 0 bases and J gave up 8 bases, with 10 bases separating them. This chain's CDR3 is CSARELDGGYTF. The CDR3 DNA reads TGCAGTGCTAGAGAGCTGGACGGGGGCTACACCTTC.

This chain uses TRBV5-5 with TRBJ2-2, with no clear D. V was cut by 9 bases and J by 0 bases, with 6 bases left in between. The CDR3 loop spans 12 amino acids. Germline CDR1 is SGHKS and CDR2 is YYEKEE (reference sequence). The CDR3 DNA reads TGTGCCATTCAGACGAACACCGGGGAGCTGTTTTTT. Its protein is CAIQTNTGELFF.

CDR3 residues: CASSLESRALFF. The CDR3 coding sequence is TGTGCCAGCAGCTTAGAGTCAAGGGCGTTGTTTTTT. The chain links TRBV7-9 to TRBJ2-2; D ambiguous. CDR3 length: 12 amino acids. Trimming removed 1 base at V and 15 bases at J, with 12 bases between. The germline CDR1 and CDR2 sequences are SEHNR and FQNEAQ (reference sequence).

This clonotype came up a few times. V is TRBV6-1 and J is TRBJ2-2; D remains unclear. V lost 6 bases to trimming and J lost 2 bases, with 10 bases between them. The CDR3 totals 14 residues. The germline CDR1 and CDR2 sequences are MNHNS and SASEGT. In DNA form, the CDR3 reads TGTGCCAGCAGATATTTTGAAAACACCGGGGAGCTGTTTTTT. It yields the protein CASRYFENTGELFF.

CDR3 nucleotide sequence: TGTGCCATGGACAGGGAGGACGGGGAGCTGTTTTTT. This gives the protein CAMDREDGELFF. This rearrangement joins TRBV2 to TRBJ2-2; 8 bases are shared with TRBD1. The CDR3 spans 12 residues. V lost 10 bases, J lost 7 bases, and 5 bases stayed unmatched. Germline loops: CDR1 SNHLY, CDR2 FYNNEI.

This clonotype showed up just a few times. This chain connects TRBV18 to TRBJ2-3; D is uncertain. V was trimmed by 3 bases and J by 0 bases, leaving 4 bases between them. The CDR3 contains 13 residues. Germline V gene sequence: CDR1 KGHSH, CDR2 LQKENI. DNA of the CDR3: TGTGCCAGCTCACCGGCAAGCACAGATACGCAGTATTTT. It yields the protein CASSPASTDTQYF.

The chain has TRBV5-6 and TRBJ1-1; TRBD1 might be the D (6 bases). There are 11 residues in the CDR3. V was trimmed by 4 bases and J by 11 bases, leaving 12 bases between them. The germline V gene has CDR1 SGHDT and CDR2 YYEEEE. In DNA, the CDR3 is TGTGCCAGCAGCGACGTCGGGGGCGCTTTCTTT. It codes for CASSDVGGAFF.

This chain joins TRBV19 and TRBJ2-1; TRBD2 agrees at 11 bases. The CDR3 covers 15 residues. V was clipped by 3 bases and J by 10 bases; unmatched bases: 8. The germline CDR1 and CDR2 sequences are LNHDA and SQIVND (reference sequence). This chain's CDR3 is CASSMVAGGPREQFF. The DNA of the CDR3 is TGTGCCAGTAGTATGGTAGCGGGGGGGCCTCGAGAGCAGTTCTTC.

This clonotype was detected a few times. This chain links TRBV5-5 with TRBJ1-1; D might be TRBD1 (6 bases). Germline CDR1 is SGHKS and CDR2 is YYEKEE (reference sequence). This CDR3 contains 16 residues. The ends were cut back, 4 bases at V and 6 bases at J, with 22 bases in the middle. The CDR3 protein is CASSPRQVGGRAEAFF. The CDR3 DNA reads TGTGCCAGCAGCCCCCGACAGGTAGGGGGAAGGGCTGAAGCTTTCTTT.